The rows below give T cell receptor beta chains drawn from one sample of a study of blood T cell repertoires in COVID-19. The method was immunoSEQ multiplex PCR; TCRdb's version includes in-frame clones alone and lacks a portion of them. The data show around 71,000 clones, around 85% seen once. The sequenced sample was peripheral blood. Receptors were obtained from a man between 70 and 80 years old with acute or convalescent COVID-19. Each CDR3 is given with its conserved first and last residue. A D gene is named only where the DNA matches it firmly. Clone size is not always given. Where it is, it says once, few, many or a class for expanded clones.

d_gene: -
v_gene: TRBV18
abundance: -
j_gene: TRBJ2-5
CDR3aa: CASSPRPPGKTQYF
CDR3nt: TGTGCCAGCTCACCACGCCCACCGGGTAAGACCCAGTACTTC

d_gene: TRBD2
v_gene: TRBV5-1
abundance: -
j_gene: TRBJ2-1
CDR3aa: CASSLGASGSSYNEQFF
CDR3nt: TGCGCCAGCAGCTTGGGGGCTAGCGGGAGCTCCTACAATGAGCAGTTCTTC

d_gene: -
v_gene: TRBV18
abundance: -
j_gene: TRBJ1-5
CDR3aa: CASSDGGSNQPQHF
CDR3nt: TGTGCCAGCTCGGACGGGGGGAGCAATCAGCCCCAGCATTTT

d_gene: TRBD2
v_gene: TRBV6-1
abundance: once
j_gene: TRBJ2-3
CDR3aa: CASSEVGGDDTQYF
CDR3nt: TGTGCCAGCAGTGAAGTGGGGGGGGACGATACGCAGTATTTT

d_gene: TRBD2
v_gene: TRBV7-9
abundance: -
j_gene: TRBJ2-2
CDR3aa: CASELAGDTGELFF
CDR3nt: TGTGCCAGCGAGCTAGCGGGAGACACCGGGGAGCTGTTTTTT

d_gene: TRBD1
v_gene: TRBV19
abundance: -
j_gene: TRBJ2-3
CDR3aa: CASTNQGADTQYF
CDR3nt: TGTGCCAGTACGAATCAGGGGGCGGATACGCAGTATTTT

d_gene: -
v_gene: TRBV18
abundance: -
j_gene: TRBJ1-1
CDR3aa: CASSPRSKTGMLTEAFF
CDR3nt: TGTGCCAGCTCCCCACGAAGTAAAACAGGGATGCTCACTGAAGCTTTCTTT

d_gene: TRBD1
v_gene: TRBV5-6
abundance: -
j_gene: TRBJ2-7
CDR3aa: CASNAYFGQAVEQYF
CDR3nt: TGTGCCAGCAACGCGTACTTCGGACAGGCGGTCGAGCAGTACTTC

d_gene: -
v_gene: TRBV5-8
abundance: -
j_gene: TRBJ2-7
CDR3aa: CASSSTRRTTEYEQYF
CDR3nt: TGTGCCAGCAGCTCGACGAGAAGGACTACGGAATACGAGCAGTACTTC

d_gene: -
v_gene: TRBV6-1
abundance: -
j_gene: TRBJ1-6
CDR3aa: CASSPQGLESPLHF
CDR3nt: TGTGCCAGCAGTCCACAGGGTTTGGAATCACCCCTCCACTTT

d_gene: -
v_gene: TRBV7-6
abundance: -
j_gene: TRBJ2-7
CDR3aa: CASSPRAYQSYEQYF
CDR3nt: TGTGCCAGCAGCCCCAGGGCCTACCAGTCCTACGAGCAGTACTTC

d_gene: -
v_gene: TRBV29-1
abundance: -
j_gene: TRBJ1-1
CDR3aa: CSAGVVNTEAFF
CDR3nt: TGCAGCGCAGGGGTAGTGAACACTGAAGCTTTCTTT

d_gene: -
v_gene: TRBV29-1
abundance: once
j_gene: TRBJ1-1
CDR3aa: CSVGQMNTEAFF
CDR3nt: TGCAGCGTTGGACAGATGAACACTGAAGCTTTCTTT

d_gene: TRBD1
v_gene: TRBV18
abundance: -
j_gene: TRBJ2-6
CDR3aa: CASSPRTGIGSGANVLTF
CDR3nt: TGTGCCAGCTCACCGAGGACAGGGATAGGGTCTGGGGCCAACGTCCTGACTTTC

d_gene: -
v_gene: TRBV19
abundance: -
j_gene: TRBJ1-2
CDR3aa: CASSTTRDYTYGYTF
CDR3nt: TGTGCCAGTAGTACGACGAGGGACTATACCTATGGCTACACCTTC

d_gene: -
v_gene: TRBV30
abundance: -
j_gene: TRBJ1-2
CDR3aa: CAWSDGSYGYTF
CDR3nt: TGTGCCTGGAGTGACGGTTCCTATGGCTACACCTTC

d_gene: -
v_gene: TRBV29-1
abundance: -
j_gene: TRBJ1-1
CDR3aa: CSVVTGTMNTEAFF
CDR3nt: TGCAGCGTTGTGACGGGGACAATGAACACTGAAGCTTTCTTT

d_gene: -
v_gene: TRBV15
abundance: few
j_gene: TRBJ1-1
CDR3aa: CATSSRAGAAFF
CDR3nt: TGTGCCACCAGCAGCAGAGCAGGGGCAGCTTTCTTT

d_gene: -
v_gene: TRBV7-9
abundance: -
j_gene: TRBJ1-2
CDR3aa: CASSRLVEGYTF
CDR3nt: TGTGCCAGCAGCCGACTAGTGGAAGGCTACACCTTC

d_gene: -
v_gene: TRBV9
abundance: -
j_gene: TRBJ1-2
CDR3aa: CASSVADGAGGGYTF
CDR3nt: TGTGCCAGCAGCGTCGCAGATGGGGCAGGTGGCGGCTACACCTTC

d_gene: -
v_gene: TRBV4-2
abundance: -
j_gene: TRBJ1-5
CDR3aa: CASSQESYSNQPQHF
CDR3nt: TGTGCCAGCAGCCAAGAGTCCTATAGCAATCAGCCCCAGCATTTT

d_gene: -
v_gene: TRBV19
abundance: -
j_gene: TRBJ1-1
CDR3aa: CASSIGQVGTEAFF
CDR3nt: TGTGCCAGTAGTATAGGGCAGGTTGGCACTGAAGCTTTCTTT

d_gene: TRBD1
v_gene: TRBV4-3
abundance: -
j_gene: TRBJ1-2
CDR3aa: CASSPDRVSGYTF
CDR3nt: TGCGCCAGCAGCCCAGACAGGGTCTCTGGCTACACCTTC

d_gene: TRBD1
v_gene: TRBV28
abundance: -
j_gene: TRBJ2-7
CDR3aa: CASSPGTAGEQYF
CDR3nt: TGTGCCAGCAGTCCCGGGACAGCCGGCGAGCAGTACTTC

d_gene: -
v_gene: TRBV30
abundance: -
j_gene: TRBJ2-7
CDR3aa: CAWRVKGPGGGDYEQYF
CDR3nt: TGTGCCTGGAGGGTAAAGGGTCCTGGAGGTGGAGACTACGAGCAGTACTTC

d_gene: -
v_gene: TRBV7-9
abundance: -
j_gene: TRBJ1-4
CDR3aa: CASLKTAANEKLFF
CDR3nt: TGTGCCAGCCTAAAGACAGCTGCTAATGAAAAACTGTTTTTT

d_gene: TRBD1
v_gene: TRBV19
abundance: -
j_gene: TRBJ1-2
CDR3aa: CASSKAGGANYGYTF
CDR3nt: TGTGCCAGTAGTAAGGCAGGGGGCGCGAACTATGGCTACACCTTC

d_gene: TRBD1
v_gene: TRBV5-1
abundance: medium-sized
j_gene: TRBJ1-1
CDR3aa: CASSFGQGAAFF
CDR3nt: TGCGCCAGCAGCTTCGGACAGGGGGCGGCTTTCTTT

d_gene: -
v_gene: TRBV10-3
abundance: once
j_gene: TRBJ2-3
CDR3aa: CAISDPSTDTQYF
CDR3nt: TGTGCCATCAGTGACCCTAGCACAGATACGCAGTATTTT

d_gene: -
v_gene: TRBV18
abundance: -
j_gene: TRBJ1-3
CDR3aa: CASSPPTSGRGNTIYF
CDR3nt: TGTGCCAGCTCACCACCGACATCCGGCCGTGGAAACACCATATATTTT

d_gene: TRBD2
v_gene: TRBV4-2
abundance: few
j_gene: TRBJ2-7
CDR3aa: CASSEENLAGVQYF
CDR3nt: TGTGCCAGCAGCGAAGAGAACCTAGCGGGAGTTCAGTACTTC

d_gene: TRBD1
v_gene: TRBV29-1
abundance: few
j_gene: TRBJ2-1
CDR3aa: CSVDGETGFKQFF
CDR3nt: TGCAGCGTTGATGGGGAGACAGGGTTTAAGCAGTTCTTC

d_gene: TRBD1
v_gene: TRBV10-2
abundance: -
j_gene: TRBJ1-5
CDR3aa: CASCVSGQNQPQHF
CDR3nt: TGCGCCAGCTGTGTGTCGGGACAGAATCAGCCCCAGCATTTT

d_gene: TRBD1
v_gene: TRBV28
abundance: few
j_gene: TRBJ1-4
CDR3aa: CASSPIPGTAGEKLFF
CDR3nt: TGTGCCAGCAGTCCGATCCCCGGGACAGCAGGGGAAAAACTGTTTTTT

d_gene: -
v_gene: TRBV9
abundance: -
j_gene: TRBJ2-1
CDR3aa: CASSVGQAQFF
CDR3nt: TGTGCCAGCAGCGTAGGGCAGGCGCAGTTCTTC

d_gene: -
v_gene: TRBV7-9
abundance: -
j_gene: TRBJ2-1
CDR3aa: CASSVVRAYNEQFF
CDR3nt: TGTGCCAGCAGCGTCGTGCGGGCGTACAATGAGCAGTTCTTC

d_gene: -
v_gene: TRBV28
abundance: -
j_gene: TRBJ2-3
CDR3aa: CASSFAESTQYF
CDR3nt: TGTGCCAGCAGTTTCGCGGAGAGTACGCAGTATTTT

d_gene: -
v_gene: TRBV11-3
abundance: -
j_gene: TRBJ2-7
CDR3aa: CASSQNRVSYEQYF
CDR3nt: TGTGCCAGCAGCCAAAACAGGGTTTCCTACGAGCAGTACTTC

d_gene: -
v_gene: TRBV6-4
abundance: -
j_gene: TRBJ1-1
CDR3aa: CASSDSGWGSGNTEAFF
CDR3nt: TGTGCCAGCAGTGACTCGGGTTGGGGCAGTGGGAACACTGAAGCTTTCTTT

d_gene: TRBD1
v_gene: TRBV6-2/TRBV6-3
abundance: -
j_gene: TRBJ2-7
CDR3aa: CASSYRSGTGLAEQYF
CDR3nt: TGTGCCAGCAGTTACCGATCCGGGACAGGGCTGGCCGAGCAGTACTTC

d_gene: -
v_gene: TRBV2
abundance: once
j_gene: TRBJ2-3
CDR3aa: CATSRGRVTDTQYF
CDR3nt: TGTGCCACTTCGAGGGGGAGGGTAACAGATACGCAGTATTTT

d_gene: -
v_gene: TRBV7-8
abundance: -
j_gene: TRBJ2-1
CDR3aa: CASSSRDRGTYNEQFF
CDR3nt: TGTGCCAGCAGCTCCAGGGATCGGGGGACTTACAATGAGCAGTTCTTC

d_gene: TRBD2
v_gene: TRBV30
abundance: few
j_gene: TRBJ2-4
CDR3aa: CAWSGLAGSLAKNIQYF
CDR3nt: TGTGCCTGGAGCGGACTAGCGGGTAGTCTAGCCAAAAACATTCAGTACTTC

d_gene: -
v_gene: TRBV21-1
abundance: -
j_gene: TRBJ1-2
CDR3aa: CASSNLRQDSGYTF
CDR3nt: TGTGCCAGCAGCAACCTGCGACAGGATTCTGGCTACACCTTC

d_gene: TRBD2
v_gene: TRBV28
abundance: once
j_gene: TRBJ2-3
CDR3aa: CASSSSPSGAYTDTQYF
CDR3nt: TGTGCCAGCAGTTCCTCCCCTAGCGGGGCGTACACAGATACGCAGTATTTT

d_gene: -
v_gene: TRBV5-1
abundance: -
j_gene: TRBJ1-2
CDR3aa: CASSFETGPYGYTF
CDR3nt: TGCGCCAGCAGCTTCGAAACAGGGCCCTATGGCTACACCTTC

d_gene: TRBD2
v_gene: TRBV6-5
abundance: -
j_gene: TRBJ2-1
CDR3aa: CASSYSGRAGEQFF
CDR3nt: TGTGCCAGCAGTTACAGCGGGAGGGCCGGTGAGCAGTTCTTC

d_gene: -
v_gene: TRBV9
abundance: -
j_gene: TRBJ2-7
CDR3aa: CASSVVAGSYEQYF
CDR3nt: TGTGCCAGCAGCGTCGTGGCAGGTTCCTACGAGCAGTACTTC

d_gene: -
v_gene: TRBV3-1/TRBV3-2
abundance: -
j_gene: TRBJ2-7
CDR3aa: CASSRGNRKRAGAYEQYF
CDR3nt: TGTGCCAGCAGCCGGGGCAACAGGAAAAGAGCCGGAGCCTACGAGCAGTACTTC

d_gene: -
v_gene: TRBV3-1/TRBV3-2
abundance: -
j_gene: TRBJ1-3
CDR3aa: CASSQDRRTFSGNTIYF
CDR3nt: TGTGCCAGCAGCCAAGATCGCCGGACTTTCTCTGGAAACACCATATATTTT

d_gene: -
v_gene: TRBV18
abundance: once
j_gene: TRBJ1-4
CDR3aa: CASSLRTGEKLFF
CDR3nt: TGTGCCAGCTCGCTCCGGACGGGGGAAAAACTGTTTTTT

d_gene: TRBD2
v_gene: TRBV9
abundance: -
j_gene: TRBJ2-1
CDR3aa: CASSRTSGGDEQFF
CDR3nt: TGTGCCAGCAGCAGGACTAGCGGGGGCGATGAGCAGTTCTTC

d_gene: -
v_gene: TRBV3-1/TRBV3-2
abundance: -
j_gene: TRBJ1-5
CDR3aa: CASSQDTGSNQPQHF
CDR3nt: TGTGCCAGCAGCCAAGATACGGGGAGCAATCAGCCCCAGCATTTT

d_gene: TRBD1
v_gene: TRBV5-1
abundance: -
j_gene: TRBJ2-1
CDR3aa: CASGQEGSYNEQFF
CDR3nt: TGCGCCAGCGGACAGGAAGGATCCTACAATGAGCAGTTCTTC

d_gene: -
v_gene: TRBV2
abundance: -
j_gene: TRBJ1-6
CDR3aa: CASLAEGWNSPLHF
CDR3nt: TGTGCCAGCCTCGCGGAGGGGTGGAATTCACCCCTCCACTTT

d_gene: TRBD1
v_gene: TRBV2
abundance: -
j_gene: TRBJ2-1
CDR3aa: CASSTNRGYEQFF
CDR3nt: TGTGCCAGCAGTACTAACAGGGGGTATGAGCAGTTCTTC

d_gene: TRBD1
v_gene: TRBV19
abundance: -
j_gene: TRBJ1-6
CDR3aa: CASSATGGRSPLHF
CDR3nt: TGTGCCAGTAGTGCGACAGGGGGCCGCTCACCCCTCCACTTT

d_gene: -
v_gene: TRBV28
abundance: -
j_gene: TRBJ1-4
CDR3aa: CATLRGGEKLFF
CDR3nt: TGTGCCACCCTCCGAGGTGGCGAAAAACTGTTTTTT

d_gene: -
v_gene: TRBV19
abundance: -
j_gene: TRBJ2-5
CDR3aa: CASSTGLETQYF
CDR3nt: TGTGCCAGTAGCACAGGGCTGGAGACCCAGTACTTC

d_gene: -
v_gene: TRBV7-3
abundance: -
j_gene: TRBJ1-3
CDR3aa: CASSFQGSNTIYF
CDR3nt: TGTGCCAGCAGCTTCCAGGGTTCCAACACCATATATTTT